This T cell receptor beta chain was identified in a study of tissue T cells after allogeneic stem cell transplantation. This clone is large within its sample. Generated by immunoSEQ multiplex PCR, the TCRdb table keeps only in-frame clones and is missing some. The repertoire holds 950 to 1,500 clones, with roughly 70% as singletons. The germline V and J ends were trimmed by 0 bases and 6 bases, with 14 bases remaining between them. Germline CDR1 is LGHNA and CDR2 is YSLEER. The CDR3 extends over 15 amino acids. This TCR was recovered from a male patient at least 60 years old with steroid-refractory graft-versus-host disease after an allogeneic stem cell transplant. Part of the T cells may come from the graft donor. The sequences come from skin, collected at autopsy. The chain carries TRBV4-3 and TRBJ1-2, with D perhaps TRBD1 (5 bases). The CDR3 DNA sequence: TGCGCCAGCAGCCAAGATGAGGGCAGGGTGGATGGCTACACCTTC. Its protein product is CASSQDEGRVDGYTF.